This paragraph covers one T cell receptor beta chain sequence. What antigen it recognizes has not been identified. No much larger clonotype is one base removed from it; base qualities were not supplied. Systemically healthy Caucasian individuals from Russia, 35 to 50 in total and aged roughly 6 to 95 years, were included as donors. Each donor gave about 9.2 milliliters of peripheral blood, drawn into EDTA-treated Vacutainer tubes. Ficoll-Paque density-gradient centrifugation was used to isolate PBMCs, with at least 7 million per sample. Trizol reagent was used to extract total RNA from the PBMCs, yielding at least 6 micrograms per sample. For every donor, flow cytometry on a PBMC aliquot measured the percentage of naive CD45RAhigh/CD27high T cells. Trimming removed 1 base from V and 2 bases from J, leaving 6 bases between the germline ends. Including cysteine and phenylalanine, the CDR3 has 15 amino acids. The retained sequence is limited to the CDR3, 45 bases, with the frame set at the first base. CDR1 and CDR2, looked up from the germline V gene, are MGHRA and YSYEKL.

The data are from a study of blood T cells in healthy people across ages (dated by TCRdb to between 2014 and 2016). At the level of the whole study: In model experiments, template switching captured about one uniquely barcoded TCR beta cDNA molecule for every two T cells. The donors were split into four age groups: young (average about 16 years), middle-aged (39), aged (over 55) and long-lived (approximately 80). To avoid experimental bias, donors of different ages were distributed randomly across sequencing lanes. Using deep sequencing normalized with unique cDNA molecular identifiers, the study measured how TCR beta repertoire diversity changes with age. The study analyzed two additional independent replicas of 1 million unique cDNA reads from the same blood draw for two donors, one aged 18 to 30 and one aged 80 or older.

Broader findings and caveats from the paper: Total diversity estimates from one million sequenced T cells were considered lower bounds and underestimates. Observed TCR beta diversity correlated strongly with the percentage of naive T cells measured by flow cytometry. Compared with the aged group, more naive CD4+ T cells, fewer expanded clones and increased TCR diversity were shown by the long-lived group, suggesting age selection. Because profiling used bulk unsorted PBMCs, naive and antigen-experienced compartments could not be compared conclusively. The CMV infection status of donors was not known, potentially confounding age-related changes in expanded clonotypes. Observed TCR beta diversity per million T cells fell roughly linearly with age, and a significant reduction was already apparent by age roughly 40.

The method was 5' RACE. The sample was run on an Illumina HiSeq 2500. A second PCR of roughly 6 to 11 cycles was run with a J-beta primer mix and a sample-barcoded 5' primer. A unique molecular identifier was introduced onto each TCR beta cDNA molecule by a template-switch 5' adaptor carrying 12 random nucleotides. At least 3 million CDR3-containing paired-end reads were obtained from each sample. First-strand cDNA synthesis was performed from all RNA using the Mint cDNA synthesis kit, with priming by a TRBC-specific oligonucleotide. After uracil-DNA glycosylase treatment, a first 18-cycle PCR used universal primers M1SS and BC2_uni_R on all cDNA. In the original analysis: For normalization, 1 million high-quality reads were randomly selected from each sample, with every read carrying a distinct molecular identifier. Instead of being binned into consensus sequences, reads that shared molecular identifiers were thrown out. CDR3 identification, clonotype clustering and error correction used MiTCR with a Q25 quality threshold and the strictest error-elimination algorithm. A nonparametric unseen species model using Euler transformation provided a lower-bound estimate of total TCR beta diversity. TCRdb reanalyzed the raw reads on its own, using fastp at Q25 for trimming and MiXCR for clone calling, and kept in-frame beta chains. Under each unique CDR3 protein, matching rows form one entry showing the most common genes and DNA. TCRdb, rather than the study authors, made the V and J calls. Recorded for this sample are hundreds of thousands of distinct CDR3 sequences; more than 20% of them occurred a single time. The ten largest clones add up to approximately 3.7% of the sample.

The receptor was derived from a man between 65 and 85 years old in good health. The specimen sequenced was blood. The chain was built from TRBV4-1 and TRBJ2-6; the D region possibly corresponds to TRBD1 (5 bases align). CDR3 sequence: CASSQAQAGANVLTF. The sequenced DNA: TGCGCCAGCAGCCAAGCACAGGCTGGGGCCAACGTCCTGACTTTC.